These 10 T cell receptor beta chains share one sample of origin, sequenced in a study of T cells after posttransplantation cyclophosphamide. The protocol was immunoSEQ multiplex PCR, while the TCRdb copy is restricted to in-frame clones and leaves out a portion. The table shows tens of thousands of clones, with just under 95% occurring only once. Sequencing input: PBMCs. Receptors were obtained from a woman in her twenties or thirties in good health and a related stem cell transplant donor.

The chain is built from TRBV5-5 and TRBJ2-7; D could derive from TRBD1 or TRBD2 (6 bases each). Germline-derived CDR1 and CDR2 are SGHKS and YYEKEE (reference sequence). The CDR3 totals 15 residues. Trimming pared 2 bases from V and 2 bases from J, leaving 14 bases between. The chain's CDR3 is CASSFMSGEAYEQYF. CDR3 DNA: TGTGCCAGCAGCTTCATGTCAGGGGAGGCCTACGAGCAGTACTTC.

The chain employs TRBV28 and TRBJ2-7, with 7 bases identical to TRBD1. The J segment lost 2 bases and the V segment lost 6 bases, leaving 10 bases of the junction unmatched. The V gene's germline CDR1 is MDHEN and CDR2 SYDVKM. The CDR3 extends over 15 amino acids. CDR3 residues: CASSSNRGSAYEQYF. CDR3 DNA sequence: TGTGCCAGCAGCTCGAACAGGGGAAGCGCCTACGAGCAGTACTTC.

Only one count was recorded for this clone. V and J are TRBV10-3 and TRBJ2-1; D is possibly TRBD1 (5 bases). The V gene lost 0 bases and the J gene lost 6 bases, with 12 bases spanning the gap. CDR1 is ENHRY, CDR2 SYGVKD, per germline. This CDR3 is built from 15 residues. The DNA for the CDR3 is TGTGCCATCAGTGAGTCGGACATCCCCACCAATGAGCAGTTCTTC. It codes for CAISESDIPTNEQFF.

The J gene is TRBJ2-7, the V gene TRBV6-6; TRBD2 matches 7 bases. There are 16 residues in the CDR3. J lost 5 bases, V lost 1 base, and 11 bases had no gene match. Germline V gives CDR1 MNHNY, CDR2 SVGAGI (reference sequence). The CDR3 sequence is CASSYWGGGREDEQYF. The CDR3 region has the DNA TGTGCCAGCAGTTACTGGGGGGGTGGCAGGGAAGACGAGCAGTACTTC.

The V call is TRBV4-3, the J call TRBJ2-5; TRBD2 might be the D (6 bases). The ends were cut back, 0 bases at V and 0 bases at J, with 17 bases in the middle. This CDR3 region has 18 residues. Germline V CDR1 and CDR2: LGHNA, YSLEER. CDR3 sequence: CASSQDWAGPINQETQYF. CDR3 nucleotides: TGCGCCAGCAGCCAAGACTGGGCGGGGCCGATAAACCAAGAGACCCAGTACTTC.

V gene TRBV7-2 combines with J gene TRBJ1-5, with D possibly matching TRBD1 (5 bases). This CDR3 has 14 residues. The germline V gene encodes CDR1 SGHTA and CDR2 FQGNSA. Trimming removed 4 bases at V and 4 bases at J, with 11 bases between. The CDR3 protein is CASSSTGGNQPQHF. The CDR3 DNA sequence: TGTGCCAGCAGCTCCACAGGTGGGAATCAGCCCCAGCATTTT.

This clone has just a few counts. The chain carries TRBV4-1 and TRBJ1-5; 7 bases map to TRBD1. The CDR3 is 15 residues long. Trimming removed 7 bases from V and 4 bases from J; junction bases left unmatched: 10. CDR1 MGHRA and CDR2 YSYEKL come from the germline V gene. CDR3 nucleotide sequence: TGCGCCAGCACCCCCCATAGGGACAGTAATCAGCCCCAGCATTTT. The encoded protein is CASTPHRDSNQPQHF.

The V gene is TRBV7-9, the J gene TRBJ2-2; D remains unclear. Germline V gene data show CDR1 as SEHNR and CDR2 as FQNEAQ (reference sequence). V was cut by 1 base and J by 4 bases, with 7 bases left in between. The CDR3 loop spans 14 amino acids. CDR3 sequence (DNA): TGTGCCAGCAGCTTAGGATCGGTCACCGGGGAGCTGTTTTTT. It yields the protein CASSLGSVTGELFF.

The chain uses TRBV2 and TRBJ1-1; possible D gene TRBD1, 5 bases. Germline V CDR1 and CDR2: SNHLY, FYNNEI. The germline V and J ends were trimmed by 5 bases and 6 bases, with 16 bases remaining between them. The CDR3 spans 14 residues. CDR3 sequence: CASSSEGRGSEAFF. The CDR3 DNA is TGTGCCAGCAGTTCAGAGGGACGGGGCTCTGAAGCTTTCTTT. The entire variable domain, with the rest obtained from reference TRBV2 and TRBJ1-1, is as follows: EPEVTQTPSHQVTQMGQEVILRCVPISNHLYFYWYRQILGQKVEFLVSFYNNEISEKSEIFDDQFSVERPDGSNFTLKIRSTKLEDSAMYFCASSSEGRGSEAFFGQGTRLTVV.

The chain recombines TRBV6-1 with TRBJ2-6; D gene unclear. The length of the CDR3 is 14 residues. V lost 3 bases and J lost 4, with 7 bases in between. Germline V gene sequence: CDR1 MNHNS, CDR2 SASEGT. The CDR3 DNA reads as TGTGCCAGCAGTGAGCGGTGGGGGGCCAACGTCCTGACTTTC. Translating gives CASSERWGANVLTF.